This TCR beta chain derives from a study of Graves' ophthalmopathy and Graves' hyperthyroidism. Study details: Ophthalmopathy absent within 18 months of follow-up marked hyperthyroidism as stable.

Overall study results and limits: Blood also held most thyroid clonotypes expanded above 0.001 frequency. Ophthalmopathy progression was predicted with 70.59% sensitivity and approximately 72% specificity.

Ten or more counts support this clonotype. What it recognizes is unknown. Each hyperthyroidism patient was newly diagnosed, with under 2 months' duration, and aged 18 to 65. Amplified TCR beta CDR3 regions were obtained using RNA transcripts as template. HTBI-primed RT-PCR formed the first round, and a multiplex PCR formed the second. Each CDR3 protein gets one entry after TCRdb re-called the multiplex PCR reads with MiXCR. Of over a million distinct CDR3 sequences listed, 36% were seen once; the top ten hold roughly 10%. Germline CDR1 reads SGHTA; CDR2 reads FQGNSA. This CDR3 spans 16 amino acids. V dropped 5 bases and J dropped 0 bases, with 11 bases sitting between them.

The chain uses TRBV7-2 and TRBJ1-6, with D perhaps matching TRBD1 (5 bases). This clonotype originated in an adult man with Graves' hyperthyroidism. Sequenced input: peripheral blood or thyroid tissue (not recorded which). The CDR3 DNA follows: TGTGCCAGCAGCCTGGACACCGGCTCCTATAATTCACCCCTCCACTTT. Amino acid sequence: CASSLDTGSYNSPLHF.